This is a list of T cell receptor beta chains from one sample in a study of blood T cell repertoires in COVID-19. Generated by immunoSEQ multiplex PCR, the TCRdb table keeps only in-frame clones and is missing some. The sample lists 200,000 to 250,000 clones; over 80% were seen once. The sample taken for sequencing was PBMCs or T cells enriched from blood (not recorded which). The receptors originated from a woman aged 25 to 45 with acute COVID-19. Each CDR3 is given with its conserved first and last residue. The order of the fields is clone size, D gene, V gene, J gene, CDR3 protein, CDR3 DNA. D genes are given only for firm matches. Expanded clones get a size class; other rows say once, few or many, or leave the size out.

-	TRBD1	TRBV19	TRBJ1-6	CASSSTGGSPLHF	TGTGCCAGTAGTTCGACAGGGGGCTCACCCCTCCACTTT
-	-	TRBV16	TRBJ1-2	CASSPQASGGDGYTF	TGTGCCAGCAGCCCCCAAGCGTCAGGAGGGGATGGCTACACCTTC
-	TRBD1	TRBV19	TRBJ1-1	CASSPWRDRGVSEAFF	TGTGCCAGTAGCCCATGGAGGGACAGGGGTGTCAGTGAAGCTTTCTTT
-	TRBD1	TRBV9	TRBJ2-5	CASSVSPGQGQETQYF	TGTGCCAGCAGCGTTTCCCCGGGACAGGGGCAAGAGACCCAGTACTTC
-	-	TRBV30	TRBJ2-3	CAWSIRAGTDTQYF	TGTGCCTGGAGTATCAGGGCGGGAACAGATACGCAGTATTTT
-	-	TRBV9	TRBJ2-5	CASSFRGEETQYF	TGTGCCAGCAGCTTCAGGGGGGAAGAGACCCAGTACTTC
-	TRBD1	TRBV12-3/TRBV12-4	TRBJ1-2	CASSRDRDYGYTF	TGTGCCAGCAGCCGTGACAGGGACTATGGCTACACCTTC
once	-	TRBV7-9	TRBJ1-6	CASSLGGGYNSPLHF	TGTGCCAGCAGCTTAGGGGGGGGGTATAATTCACCCCTCCACTTT
-	-	TRBV5-6	TRBJ1-2	CASSWPRDYGYTF	TGTGCCAGCAGCTGGCCGAGGGATTATGGCTACACCTTC
-	-	TRBV12-3/TRBV12-4	TRBJ2-1	CASNGGDNEQFF	TGTGCCAGCAACGGCGGGGACAATGAGCAGTTCTTC
-	TRBD2	TRBV9	TRBJ2-5	CASSVTSGVKETQYF	TGTGCCAGCAGCGTAACTAGCGGGGTAAAAGAGACCCAGTACTTC
-	-	TRBV12-3/TRBV12-4	TRBJ2-7	CASSLTLAYEQYF	TGTGCCAGCAGCCTGACACTCGCCTACGAGCAGTACTTC
-	-	TRBV2	TRBJ2-7	CASDRAPSYEQYF	TGTGCCAGCGACAGAGCACCCTCCTACGAGCAGTACTTC
-	TRBD2	TRBV7-6	TRBJ2-7	CASSLGASRGAYEQYF	TGTGCCAGCAGCCTCGGGGCTAGTCGGGGGGCCTACGAGCAGTACTTC
-	-	TRBV25-1	TRBJ1-2	CASSELGVYGYTF	TGTGCCAGCAGTGAATTAGGAGTCTATGGCTACACCTTC
-	-	TRBV3-1/TRBV3-2	TRBJ1-2	CASSPGYGGLPGYTF	TGTGCCAGCAGCCCGGGGTACGGCGGGTTACCTGGCTACACCTTC
-	TRBD1	TRBV4-1	TRBJ1-3	CASSHFSTEGAAGNTIYF	TGCGCCAGCAGCCATTTCTCCACCGAGGGGGCGGCTGGAAACACCATATATTTT
-	TRBD1	TRBV14	TRBJ1-2	CASRQTGGANYGYTF	TGTGCCAGCAGACAGACAGGGGGCGCGAACTATGGCTACACCTTC
-	TRBD2	TRBV14	TRBJ2-7	CASSLSGAFYEQYF	TGTGCCAGCAGCTTAAGCGGGGCCTTCTACGAGCAGTACTTC
-	-	TRBV4-1	TRBJ1-2	CASSNFGLGYGYTF	TGCGCCAGCAGCAACTTCGGACTTGGCTATGGCTACACCTTC
-	-	TRBV29-1	TRBJ1-1	CTGLQNTEAFF	TGCACGGGACTACAAAACACTGAAGCTTTCTTT
-	-	TRBV3-1/TRBV3-2	TRBJ1-4	CASSPGHRKLFF	TGTGCCAGCAGCCCGGGACACCGAAAACTGTTTTTT
-	TRBD2	TRBV7-2	TRBJ2-3	CASSLRSGGASGTDTQYF	TGTGCCAGCAGCTTAAGGAGCGGGGGGGCATCGGGCACAGATACGCAGTATTTT
-	TRBD1	TRBV30	TRBJ1-1	CAWRDNRGPTEAFF	TGTGCCTGGAGGGATAACAGGGGGCCTACTGAAGCTTTCTTT
-	TRBD1	TRBV5-1	TRBJ1-1	CASSPGGDRGREGGGQAFF	TGCGCCAGCAGCCCGGGGGGAGACAGGGGGCGAGAAGGAGGTGGTCAGGCTTTCTTT
once	-	TRBV7-9	TRBJ1-1	CASSFGRGTEAFF	TGTGCCAGCAGCTTTGGGAGGGGCACTGAAGCTTTCTTT
once	-	TRBV5-1	TRBJ1-1	CASSLVVGPNTEAFF	TGCGCCAGCAGCTTGGTGGTGGGGCCGAACACTGAAGCTTTCTTT
-	TRBD1	TRBV10-3	TRBJ2-5	CAISEGRGLDQETQYF	TGTGCCATCAGTGAGGGCAGGGGGCTAGATCAAGAGACCCAGTACTTC
-	-	TRBV24-1	TRBJ1-1	CATRATGNTEAFF	TGTGCCACCAGAGCGACAGGGAACACTGAAGCTTTCTTT
-	TRBD2	TRBV19	TRBJ2-3	CASSIVGGAATQYF	TGTGCCAGTAGTATTGTCGGGGGGGCTGCTACGCAGTATTTT